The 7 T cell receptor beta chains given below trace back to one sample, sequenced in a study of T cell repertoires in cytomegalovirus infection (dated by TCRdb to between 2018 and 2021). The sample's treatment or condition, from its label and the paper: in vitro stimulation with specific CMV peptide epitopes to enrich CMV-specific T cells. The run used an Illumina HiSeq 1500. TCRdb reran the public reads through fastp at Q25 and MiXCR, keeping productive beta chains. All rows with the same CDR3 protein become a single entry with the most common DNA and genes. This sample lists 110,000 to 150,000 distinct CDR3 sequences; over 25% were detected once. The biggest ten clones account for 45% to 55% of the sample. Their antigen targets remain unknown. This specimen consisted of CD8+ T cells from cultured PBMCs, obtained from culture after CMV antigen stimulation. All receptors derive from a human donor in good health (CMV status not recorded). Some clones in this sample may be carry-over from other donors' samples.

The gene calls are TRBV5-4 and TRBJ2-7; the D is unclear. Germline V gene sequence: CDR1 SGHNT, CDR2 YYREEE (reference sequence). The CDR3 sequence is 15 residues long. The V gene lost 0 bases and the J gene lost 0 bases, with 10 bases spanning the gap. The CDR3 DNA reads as TGTGCCAGCAGCTTGGGACTGGAGAGCTCCTACGAGCAGTACTTC. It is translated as CASSLGLESSYEQYF.

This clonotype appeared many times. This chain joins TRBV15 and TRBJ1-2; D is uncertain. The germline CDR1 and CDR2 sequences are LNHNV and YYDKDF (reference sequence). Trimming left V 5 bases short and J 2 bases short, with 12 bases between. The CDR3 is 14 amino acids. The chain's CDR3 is CATSDPGVNYGYTF. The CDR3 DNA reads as TGTGCCACCAGCGACCCCGGGGTAAACTATGGCTACACCTTC.

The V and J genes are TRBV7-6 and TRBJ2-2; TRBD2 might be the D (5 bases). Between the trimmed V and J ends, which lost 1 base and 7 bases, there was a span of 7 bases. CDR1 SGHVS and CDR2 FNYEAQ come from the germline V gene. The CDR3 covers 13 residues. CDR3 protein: CASSLGGVGELFF. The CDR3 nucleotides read TGTGCCAGCAGCTTAGGGGGAGTCGGGGAGCTGTTTTTT.

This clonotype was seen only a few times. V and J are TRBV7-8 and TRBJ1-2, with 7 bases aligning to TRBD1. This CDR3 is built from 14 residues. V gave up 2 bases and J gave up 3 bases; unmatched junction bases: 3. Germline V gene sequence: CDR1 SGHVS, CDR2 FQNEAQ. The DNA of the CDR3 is TGTGCCAGCAGCTTACACAGGGGCGACTATGGCTACACCTTC. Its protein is CASSLHRGDYGYTF.

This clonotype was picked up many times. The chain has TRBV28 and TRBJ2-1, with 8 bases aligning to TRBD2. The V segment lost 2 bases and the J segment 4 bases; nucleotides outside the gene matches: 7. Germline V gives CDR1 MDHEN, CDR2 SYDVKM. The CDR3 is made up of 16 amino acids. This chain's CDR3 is CASSLVLRGVYNEQFF. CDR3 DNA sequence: TGTGCCAGCAGTTTAGTATTGCGGGGGGTATACAATGAGCAGTTCTTC.

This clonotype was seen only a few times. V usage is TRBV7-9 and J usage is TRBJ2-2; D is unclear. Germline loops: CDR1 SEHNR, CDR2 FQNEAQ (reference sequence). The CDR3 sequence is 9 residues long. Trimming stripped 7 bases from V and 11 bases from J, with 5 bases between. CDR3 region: CASTLELFF. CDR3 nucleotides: TGTGCCAGCACCCTAGAGCTGTTTTTT.

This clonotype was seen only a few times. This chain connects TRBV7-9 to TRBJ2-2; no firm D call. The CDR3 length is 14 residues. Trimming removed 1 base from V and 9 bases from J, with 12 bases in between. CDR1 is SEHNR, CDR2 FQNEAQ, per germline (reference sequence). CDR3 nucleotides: TGTGCCAGCAGCTTAGAGGCCAGAGACCGGGAGCTGTTTTTT. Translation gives CASSLEARDRELFF.